Listed below are T cell receptor beta chains from one sample, sequenced in a study of neoadjuvant anti-PD-1 for oral cavity cancer. Measured with immunoSEQ multiplex PCR; TCRdb has only the in-frame clones, and not every one. The sample has 9,300 or so clones; more than 60% are singletons. Source: PBMCs, taken after nivolumab (anti-PD-1) treatment. The receptors originated from a person aged 35-80 years with oral cavity squamous cell carcinoma. Both conserved end residues are part of each CDR3. The D gene is left open where the match is weak. The listing skips clone size in some rows; elsewhere it reads once, few, many or a size class.

.	.	TRBV5-1	TRBJ1-6	CASSLVTNNSPLHF	TGCGCCAGCAGCTTGGTCACTAATAATTCACCCCTCCACTTT
.	.	TRBV6-5	TRBJ1-1	CASSYSAASGQHEAFF	TGTGCCAGCAGTTACTCGGCGGCCTCAGGGCAGCATGAAGCTTTCTTT
TRBD1	.	TRBV5-8	TRBJ2-7	CASSFEGRGPYEQYF	TGTGCCAGCAGCTTCGAGGGCAGGGGGCCATACGAGCAGTACTTC
TRBD1	.	TRBV5-1	TRBJ2-1	CASSQPNRGQGDEQFF	TGCGCCAGCAGCCAACCTAACAGGGGGCAGGGCGATGAGCAGTTCTTC
TRBD2	.	TRBV5-1	TRBJ2-7	CASSREGTSVEQYF	TGCGCCAGCAGCAGGGAGGGGACTTCCGTCGAGCAGTACTTC
.	few	TRBV2	TRBJ1-2	CASSTDSYGYTF	TGTGCCAGCAGTACGGACAGCTATGGCTACACCTTC
TRBD2	.	TRBV27	TRBJ2-1	CASSEPGLAGNYEQFF	TGTGCCAGCAGTGAGCCGGGACTAGCGGGAAACTATGAGCAGTTCTTC
.	.	TRBV29-1	TRBJ2-4	CSVVYRGRPKNIQYF	TGCAGCGTTGTTTACCGGGGGCGCCCCAAAAACATTCAGTACTTC
TRBD2	.	TRBV6-1	TRBJ2-3	CASSESLAGGRDTQYF	TGTGCCAGCAGTGAAAGTTTAGCGGGGGGGCGAGATACGCAGTATTTT
TRBD1	.	TRBV5-1	TRBJ2-2	CASSHGQGSGELFF	TGCGCCAGCAGCCACGGACAGGGAAGCGGGGAGCTGTTTTTT
.	.	TRBV6-6	TRBJ1-1	CASSIKGGTEAFF	TGTGCCAGCTCTATCAAGGGGGGAACTGAAGCTTTCTTT
TRBD1	.	TRBV2	TRBJ1-5	CASSGTGGINQPQHF	TGTGCCAGCAGTGGGACAGGGGGTATCAATCAGCCCCAGCATTTT
.	.	TRBV5-6	TRBJ2-5	CASSLGDLGETQYF	TGTGCCAGCAGCTTAGGGGACCTGGGGGAGACCCAGTACTTC
.	.	TRBV27	TRBJ2-2	CASSSNGELFF	TGTGCCAGCAGTTCCAACGGGGAGCTGTTTTTT
.	.	TRBV10-1	TRBJ1-1	CASRTDLGSTEAFF	TGCGCCAGCAGAACCGACCTGGGATCCACTGAAGCTTTCTTT
.	.	TRBV5-1	TRBJ1-2	CASSVNRESYGYTF	TGCGCCAGCAGCGTGAACAGGGAGAGCTATGGCTACACCTTC
TRBD2	.	TRBV4-1	TRBJ2-1	CASSPEGLAGHYNEQFF	TGCGCCAGCAGCCCAGAAGGACTAGCGGGCCATTACAATGAGCAGTTCTTC
TRBD1	.	TRBV19	TRBJ1-3	CASGDSYSGNTIYF	TGTGCCAGTGGGGACAGTTACTCTGGAAACACCATATATTTT
.	.	TRBV6-1	TRBJ1-6	CASSEVRGNSPLHF	TGTGCCAGCAGTGAAGTCCGGGGGAATTCACCCCTCCACTTT
TRBD1	.	TRBV6-1	TRBJ1-2	CAAGRGQGARGYTF	TGTGCCGCCGGGCGCGGACAGGGGGCGCGTGGCTACACCTTC
.	.	TRBV5-5	TRBJ2-2	CASSSGTSQTGELFF	TGTGCCAGCAGTTCCGGGACATCCCAAACCGGGGAGCTGTTTTTT
.	.	TRBV11-1	TRBJ2-3	CASSLYVTDTQYF	TGTGCCAGCAGCTTATATGTTACAGATACGCAGTATTTT
.	.	TRBV28	TRBJ2-2	CASSFPVGRRELFF	TGTGCCAGCAGTTTCCCCGTAGGGCGAAGGGAGCTGTTTTTT
TRBD1	once	TRBV5-6	TRBJ1-2	CASSLGQGIGYGYTF	TGTGCCAGCAGCCTCGGACAGGGGATAGGCTATGGCTACACCTTC
.	.	TRBV6-5	TRBJ2-7	CASSYNRGGGYEQYF	TGTGCCAGCAGTTACAACAGGGGGGGAGGGTACGAGCAGTACTTC
.	.	TRBV5-1	TRBJ1-5	CASSLGGRDQPQHF	TGCGCCAGCAGCTTGGGGGGCAGGGACCAGCCCCAGCATTTT
TRBD1	.	TRBV11-2	TRBJ1-2	CASSLDHRGNYGYTF	TGTGCCAGCAGCTTAGATCACAGGGGCAACTATGGCTACACCTTC
.	.	TRBV6-1	TRBJ2-2	CASSDGGGGELFF	TGTGCCAGCAGTGACGGGGGAGGCGGGGAGCTGTTTTTT
.	few	TRBV6-5	TRBJ1-5	CASSYRPGTSNQPQHF	TGTGCCAGCAGTTATCGGCCAGGGACGAGCAATCAGCCCCAGCATTTT
.	.	TRBV19	TRBJ2-1	CASSVGGHNEQFF	TGTGCCAGTAGCGTCGGGGGGCACAATGAGCAGTTCTTC
.	.	TRBV10-2	TRBJ1-5	CASSEQGGSNQPQHF	TGCGCCAGCAGCGAACAGGGTGGGAGCAATCAGCCCCAGCATTTT